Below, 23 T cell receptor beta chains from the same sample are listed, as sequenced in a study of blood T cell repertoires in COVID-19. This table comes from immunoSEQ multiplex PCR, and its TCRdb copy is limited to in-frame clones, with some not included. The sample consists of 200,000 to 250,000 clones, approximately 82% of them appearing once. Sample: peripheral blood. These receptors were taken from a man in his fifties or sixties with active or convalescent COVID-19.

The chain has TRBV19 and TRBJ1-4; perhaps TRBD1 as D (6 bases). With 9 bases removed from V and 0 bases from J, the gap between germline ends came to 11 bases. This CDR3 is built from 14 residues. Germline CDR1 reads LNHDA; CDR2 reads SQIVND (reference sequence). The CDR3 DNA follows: TGTGCCAGAGAGGACAGATCAACTAATGAAAAACTGTTTTTT. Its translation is CAREDRSTNEKLFF.

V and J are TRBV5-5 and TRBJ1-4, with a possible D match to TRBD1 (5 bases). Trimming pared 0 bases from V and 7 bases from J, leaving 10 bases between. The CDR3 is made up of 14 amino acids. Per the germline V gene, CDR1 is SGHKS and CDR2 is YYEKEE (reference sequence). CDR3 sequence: CASSLVGASEKLFF. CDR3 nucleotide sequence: TGTGCCAGCAGCTTGGTTGGGGCGAGTGAAAAACTGTTTTTT.

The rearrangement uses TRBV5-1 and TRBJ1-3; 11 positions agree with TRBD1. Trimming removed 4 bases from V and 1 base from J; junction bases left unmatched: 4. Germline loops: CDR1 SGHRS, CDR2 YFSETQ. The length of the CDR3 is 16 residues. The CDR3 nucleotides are TGCGCCAGCAGCCAAGGACAGGGGGCTTCTGGAAACACCATATATTTT. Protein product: CASSQGQGASGNTIYF. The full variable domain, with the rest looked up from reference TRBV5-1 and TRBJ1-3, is KAGVTQTPRYLIKTRGQQVTLSCSPISGHRSVSWYQQTPGQGLQFLFEYFSETQRNKGNFPGRFSGRQFSNSRSEMNVSTLELGDSALYLCASSQGQGASGNTIYFGEGSWLTVV.

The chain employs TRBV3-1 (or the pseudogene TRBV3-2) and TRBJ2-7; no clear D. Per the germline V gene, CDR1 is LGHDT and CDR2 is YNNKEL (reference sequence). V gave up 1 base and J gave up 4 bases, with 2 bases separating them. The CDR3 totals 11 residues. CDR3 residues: CASSQAYEQYF. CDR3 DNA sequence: TGTGCCAGCAGCCAAGCTTACGAGCAGTACTTC.

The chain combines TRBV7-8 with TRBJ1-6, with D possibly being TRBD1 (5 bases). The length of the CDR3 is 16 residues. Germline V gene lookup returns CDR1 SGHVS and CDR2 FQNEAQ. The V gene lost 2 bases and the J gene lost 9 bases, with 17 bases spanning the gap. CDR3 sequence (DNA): TGTGCCAGCAGCTTATCATGGGCAGGGAGGATTTCACCCCTCCACTTT. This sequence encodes CASSLSWAGRISPLHF. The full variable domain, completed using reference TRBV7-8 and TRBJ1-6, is GAGVSQSPRYKVAKRGQDVALRCDPISGHVSLFWYQQALGQGPEFLTYFQNEAQLDKSGLPSDRFFAERPEGSVSTLKIQRTQQEDSAVYLCASSLSWAGRISPLHFGNGTRLTVT.

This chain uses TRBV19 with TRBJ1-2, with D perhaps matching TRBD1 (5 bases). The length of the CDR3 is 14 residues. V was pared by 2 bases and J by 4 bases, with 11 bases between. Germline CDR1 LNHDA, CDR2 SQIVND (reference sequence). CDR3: CASSIIGGTYGYTF. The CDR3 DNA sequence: TGTGCCAGTAGTATAATCGGCGGGACCTATGGCTACACCTTC.

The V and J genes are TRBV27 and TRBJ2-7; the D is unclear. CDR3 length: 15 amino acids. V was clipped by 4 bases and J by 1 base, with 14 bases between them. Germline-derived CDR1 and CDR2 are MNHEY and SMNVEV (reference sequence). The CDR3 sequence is CASSSLLSSSYEQYF. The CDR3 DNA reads TGTGCCAGCAGTTCCCTTCTGTCTTCTTCCTACGAGCAGTACTTC.

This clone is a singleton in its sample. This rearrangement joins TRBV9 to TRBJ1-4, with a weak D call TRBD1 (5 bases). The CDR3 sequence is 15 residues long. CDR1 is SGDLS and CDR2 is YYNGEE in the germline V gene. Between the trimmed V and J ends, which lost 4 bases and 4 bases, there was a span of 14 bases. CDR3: CASSTRGANNEKLFF. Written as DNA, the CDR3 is TGTGCCAGCAGCACCCGTGGGGCAAATAATGAAAAACTGTTTTTT.

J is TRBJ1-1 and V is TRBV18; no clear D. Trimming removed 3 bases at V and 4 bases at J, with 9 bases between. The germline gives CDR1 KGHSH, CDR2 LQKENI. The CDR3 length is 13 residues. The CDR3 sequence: CASSPGDGTEAFF. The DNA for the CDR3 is TGTGCCAGCTCACCCGGGGATGGCACTGAAGCTTTCTTT.

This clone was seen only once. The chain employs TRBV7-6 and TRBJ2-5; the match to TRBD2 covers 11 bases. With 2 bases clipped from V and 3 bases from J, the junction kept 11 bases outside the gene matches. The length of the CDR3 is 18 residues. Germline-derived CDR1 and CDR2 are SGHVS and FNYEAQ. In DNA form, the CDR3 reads TGTGCCAGCAGCTTACTGGCAACTAGCGGGAGACCCGAAGAGACCCAGTACTTC. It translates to CASSLLATSGRPEETQYF.

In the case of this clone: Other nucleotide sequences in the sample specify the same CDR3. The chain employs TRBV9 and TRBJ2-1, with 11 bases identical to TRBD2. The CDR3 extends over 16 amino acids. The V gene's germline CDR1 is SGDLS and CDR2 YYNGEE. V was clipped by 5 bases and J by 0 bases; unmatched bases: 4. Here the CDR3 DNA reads TGTGCCAGCAGTGCGGGACTAGCGGCCTCCTACAATGAGCAGTTCTTC. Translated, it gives CASSAGLAASYNEQFF.

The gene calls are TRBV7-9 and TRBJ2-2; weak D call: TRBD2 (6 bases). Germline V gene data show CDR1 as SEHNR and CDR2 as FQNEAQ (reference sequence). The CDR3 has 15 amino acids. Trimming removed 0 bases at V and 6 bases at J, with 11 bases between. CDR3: CASSLATGGSGELFF. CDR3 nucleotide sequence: TGTGCCAGCAGCTTAGCGACCGGAGGGTCCGGGGAGCTGTTTTTT.

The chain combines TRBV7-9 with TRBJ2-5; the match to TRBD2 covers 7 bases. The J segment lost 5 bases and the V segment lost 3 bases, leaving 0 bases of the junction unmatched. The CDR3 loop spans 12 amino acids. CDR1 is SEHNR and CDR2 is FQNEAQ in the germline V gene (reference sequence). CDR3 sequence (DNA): TGTGCCAGCAGCTTCGGGGGGGAGACCCAGTACTTC. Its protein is CASSFGGETQYF.

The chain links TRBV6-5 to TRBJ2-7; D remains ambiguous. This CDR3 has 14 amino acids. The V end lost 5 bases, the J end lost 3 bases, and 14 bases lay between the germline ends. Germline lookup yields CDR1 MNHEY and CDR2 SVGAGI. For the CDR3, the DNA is TGTGCCAGCAGTCGTAAGCCATATTTCTACGAGCAGTACGTC. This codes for CASSRKPYFYEQYV.

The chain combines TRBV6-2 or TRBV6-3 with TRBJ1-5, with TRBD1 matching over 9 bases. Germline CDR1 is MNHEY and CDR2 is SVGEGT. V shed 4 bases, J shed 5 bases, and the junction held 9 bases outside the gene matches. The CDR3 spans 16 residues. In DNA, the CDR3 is TGTGCCAGCAGTTCCCCGGACAGGGGAGATCATCAGCCCCAGCATTTT. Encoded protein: CASSSPDRGDHQPQHF.

The CDR3 DNA reads TGTGCCAGCAGTACATGGGCCACTGAAGCTTTCTTT. Encoded protein: CASSTWATEAFF. The chain couples TRBV6-2 or TRBV6-3 to TRBJ1-1; D is unresolved. CDR3 length equals 12 residues. Trimming took off 5 bases at V and 4 bases at J, with 8 bases between the two ends. Germline-derived CDR1 and CDR2 are MNHEY and SVGEGT.

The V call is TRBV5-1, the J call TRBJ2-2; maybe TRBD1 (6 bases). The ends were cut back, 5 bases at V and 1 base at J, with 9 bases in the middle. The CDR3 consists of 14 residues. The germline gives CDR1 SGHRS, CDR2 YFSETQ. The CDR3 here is CASSWGQNTGELFF. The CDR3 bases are TGCGCCAGCAGTTGGGGACAGAACACCGGGGAGCTGTTTTTT.

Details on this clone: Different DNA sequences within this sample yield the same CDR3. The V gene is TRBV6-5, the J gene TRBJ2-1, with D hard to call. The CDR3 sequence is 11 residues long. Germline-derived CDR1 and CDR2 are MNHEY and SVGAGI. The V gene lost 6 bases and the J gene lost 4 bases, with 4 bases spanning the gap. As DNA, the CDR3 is TGTGCCAGCAGCTTGTACAATGAGCAGTTCTTC. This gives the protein CASSLYNEQFF.

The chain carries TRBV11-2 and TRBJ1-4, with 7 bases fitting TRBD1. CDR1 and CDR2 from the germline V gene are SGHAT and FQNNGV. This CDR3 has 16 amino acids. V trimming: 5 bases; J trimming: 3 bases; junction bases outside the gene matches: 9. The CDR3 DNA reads TGTGCCAGCAGCCCTGGTTCAGGGGGAGCTAATGAAAAACTGTTTTTT. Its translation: CASSPGSGGANEKLFF.

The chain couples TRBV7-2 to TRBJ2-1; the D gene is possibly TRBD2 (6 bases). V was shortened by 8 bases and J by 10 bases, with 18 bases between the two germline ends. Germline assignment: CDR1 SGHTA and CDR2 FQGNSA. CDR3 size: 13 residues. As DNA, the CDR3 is TGTGCCAGCGGGAGGCCTCCCCCCGGGGAGCAGTTCTTC. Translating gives CASGRPPPGEQFF.

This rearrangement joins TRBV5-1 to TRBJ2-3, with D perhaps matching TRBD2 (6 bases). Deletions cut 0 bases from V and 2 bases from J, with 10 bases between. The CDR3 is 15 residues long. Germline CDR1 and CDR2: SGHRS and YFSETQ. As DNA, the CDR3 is TGCGCCAGCAGCTTGGATCGGGGGTCCACAGATACGCAGTATTTT. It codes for CASSLDRGSTDTQYF.

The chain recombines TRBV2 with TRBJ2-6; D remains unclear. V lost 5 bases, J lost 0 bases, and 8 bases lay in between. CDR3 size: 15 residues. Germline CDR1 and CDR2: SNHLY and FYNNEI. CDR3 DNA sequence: TGTGCCAGCAGTCCCTTCGGCTCTGGGGCCAACGTCCTGACTTTC. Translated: CASSPFGSGANVLTF.

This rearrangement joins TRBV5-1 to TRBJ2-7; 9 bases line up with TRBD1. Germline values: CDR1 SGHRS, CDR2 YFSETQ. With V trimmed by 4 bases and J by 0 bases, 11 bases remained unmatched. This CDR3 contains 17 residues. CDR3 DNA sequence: TGCGCCAGCAGCCTAACATCGGGACAGGGCTTCTCCTACGAGCAGTACTTC. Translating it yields CASSLTSGQGFSYEQYF.